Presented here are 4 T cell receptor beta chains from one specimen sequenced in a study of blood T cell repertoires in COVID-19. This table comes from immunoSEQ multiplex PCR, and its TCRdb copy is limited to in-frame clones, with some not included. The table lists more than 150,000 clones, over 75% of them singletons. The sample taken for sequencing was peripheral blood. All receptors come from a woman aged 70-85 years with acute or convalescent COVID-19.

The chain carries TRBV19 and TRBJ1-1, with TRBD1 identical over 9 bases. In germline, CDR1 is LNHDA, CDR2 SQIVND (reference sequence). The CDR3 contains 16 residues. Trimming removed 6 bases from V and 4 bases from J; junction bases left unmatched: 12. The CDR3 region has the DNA TGTGCCAGTAGGGGGACAGGGAGGGTGGATGGCACTGAAGCTTTCTTT. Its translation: CASRGTGRVDGTEAFF.

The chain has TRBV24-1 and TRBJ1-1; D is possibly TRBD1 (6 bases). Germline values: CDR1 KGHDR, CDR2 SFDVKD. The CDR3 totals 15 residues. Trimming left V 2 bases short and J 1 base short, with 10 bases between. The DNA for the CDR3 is TGTGCCACCAGTGATTCCACGACAGGGAACACTGAAGCTTTCTTT. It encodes CATSDSTTGNTEAFF.

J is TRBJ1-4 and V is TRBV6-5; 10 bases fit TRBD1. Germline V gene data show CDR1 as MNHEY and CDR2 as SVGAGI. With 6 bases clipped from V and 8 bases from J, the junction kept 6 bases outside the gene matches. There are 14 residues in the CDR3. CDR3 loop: CASRQTGGSEKLFF. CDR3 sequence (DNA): TGTGCCAGCAGACAGACAGGGGGCTCAGAAAAACTGTTTTTT.

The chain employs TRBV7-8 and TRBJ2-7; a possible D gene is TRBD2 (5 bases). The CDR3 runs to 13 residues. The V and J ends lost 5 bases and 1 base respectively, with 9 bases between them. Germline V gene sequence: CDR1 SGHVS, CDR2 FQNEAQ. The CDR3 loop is CASSPSLSYEQYF. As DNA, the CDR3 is TGTGCCAGCAGCCCTAGCTTATCCTACGAGCAGTACTTC.